The clone carrying this T cell receptor beta chain was counted between two and nine times. Its cognate antigen is unknown. TCR beta CDR3 region amplification was performed from RNA transcripts. A first-round RT-PCR of the TCR CDR3 used the HTBI primer set. In TCRdb, the multiplex PCR reads were re-called with MiXCR into one record per CDR3 protein. The sample lists some 600,000 distinct CDR3 sequences, 46% occurring once. The sample comes from a study of T cells in Graves' hyperthyroidism and ophthalmopathy. General study findings and limits: Most clonotypes expanded in thyroid above 0.001 were likewise present in blood.

V lost 2 bases and J 3 bases, leaving 11 bases between the germline ends. The CDR3 consists of 14 residues. The origin of this receptor is a woman younger than 35 with Graves' hyperthyroidism. The specimen was peripheral blood or thyroid tissue (not recorded which). This chain links TRBV12-3 or TRBV12-4 with TRBJ2-7; D perhaps matches TRBD2 (5 bases). CDR3 sequence (DNA): TGTGCCAGCAGTTTAAAAGTGGGAGTCTACGAGCAGTACTTC. Its translation is CASSLKVGVYEQYF.